Listed here is a single T cell receptor (beta chain). No antigen is known for it. This entry comes from a study of cytomegalovirus exposure and HLA in healthy donors. Study-wide results and caveats: Confirmation in vitro established that a few CMV-associated chains were specific for CMV antigens. For most TCR beta V segments, an earlier analysis put the productive rate at about 90% or about 30% of the time.

V gave up 4 bases and J gave up 2 bases, with 9 bases separating them. Germline loops: CDR1 ENHRY, CDR2 SYGVKD. The CDR3 runs to 15 residues. Both 60 Vbeta primers and 13 Jbeta primers went into the PCR. Sequenced by immunoSEQ multiplex PCR; TCRdb stores in-frame clones only, minus some. Here the sample spans about 130,000 clones, around 82% being singletons. The sequence came from a boy aged 5-17 years in good health and CMV-seronegative. The sample consisted of PBMCs. J is TRBJ2-6 and V is TRBV10-3, with D possibly being TRBD2 (6 bases). The CDR3 region has the DNA TGTGCCATCAGTGGTCCGGGGGCTGGGGCCAACGTCCTGACTTTC. It encodes CAISGPGAGANVLTF.